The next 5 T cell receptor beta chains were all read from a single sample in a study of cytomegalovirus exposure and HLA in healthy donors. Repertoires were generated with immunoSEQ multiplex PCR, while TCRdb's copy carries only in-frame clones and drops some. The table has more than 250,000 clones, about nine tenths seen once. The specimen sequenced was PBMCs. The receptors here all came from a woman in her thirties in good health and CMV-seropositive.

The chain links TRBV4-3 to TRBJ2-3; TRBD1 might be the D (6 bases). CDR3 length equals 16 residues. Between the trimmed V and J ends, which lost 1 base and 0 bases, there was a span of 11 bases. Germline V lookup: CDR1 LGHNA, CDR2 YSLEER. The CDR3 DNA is TGCGCCAGCAGCCAAGGGACAGACACTAGCACAGATACGCAGTATTTT. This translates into CASSQGTDTSTDTQYF.

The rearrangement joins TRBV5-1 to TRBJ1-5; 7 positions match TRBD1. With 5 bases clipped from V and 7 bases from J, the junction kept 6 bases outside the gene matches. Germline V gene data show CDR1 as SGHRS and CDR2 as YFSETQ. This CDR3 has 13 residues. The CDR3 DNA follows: TGCGCCAGCAGTTACAGGGGCGGCCAGCCCCAGCATTTT. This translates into CASSYRGGQPQHF.

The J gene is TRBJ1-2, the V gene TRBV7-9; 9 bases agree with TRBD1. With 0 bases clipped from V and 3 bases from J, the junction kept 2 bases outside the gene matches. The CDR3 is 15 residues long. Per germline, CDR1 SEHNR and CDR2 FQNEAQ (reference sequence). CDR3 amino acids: CASSLAGDRDYGYTF. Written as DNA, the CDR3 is TGTGCCAGCAGCTTAGCGGGGGACAGGGACTATGGCTACACCTTC.

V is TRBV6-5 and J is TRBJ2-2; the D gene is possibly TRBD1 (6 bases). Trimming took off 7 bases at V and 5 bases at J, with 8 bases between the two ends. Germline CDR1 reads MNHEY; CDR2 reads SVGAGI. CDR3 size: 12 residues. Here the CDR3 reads CASTTGTGELFF. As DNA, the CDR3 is TGTGCCAGCACCACAGGGACCGGGGAGCTGTTTTTT.

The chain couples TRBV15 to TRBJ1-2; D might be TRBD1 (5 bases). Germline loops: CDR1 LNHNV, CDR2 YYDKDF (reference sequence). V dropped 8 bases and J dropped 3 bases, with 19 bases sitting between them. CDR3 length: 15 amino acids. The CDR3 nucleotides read TGTGCCACCCGGACCTCTCTTTGGGACCACTATGGCTACACCTTC. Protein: CATRTSLWDHYGYTF.